This T cell receptor beta chain is drawn from a study of early T cells in non-severe SARS-CoV-2 infection. Whole-study context: RNA in bulk from unsorted whole blood was sequenced, and chains were unpaired. Study results and limitations: A preference for anti-spike CD8 responses marked VDJdb matching, which missed private and CD4 specificities.

This clonotype was picked up many times. What it recognizes is unknown. The CDR3 covers 14 residues. Germline assignment: CDR1 DFQATT and CDR2 SNEGSKA (reference sequence). V dropped 6 bases and J dropped 9 bases, with 21 bases sitting between them. Researchers tagged individual cDNA molecules with unique molecular identifiers. TCRdb analysed the 5' RACE reads with MiXCR anew, one entry per CDR3 protein. The sample holds under 50,000 distinct CDR3 sequences, 20% to 25% seen once. This TCR was sampled from an adult who was a healthcare worker with PCR-confirmed SARS-CoV-2 infection or an uninfected control (not recorded which). The sequences come from whole blood, collected at baseline. V is TRBV20-1 and J is TRBJ2-4; the D call may be TRBD1 or TRBD2 (5 bases each). The CDR3, as DNA: TGCAGTGCCCCAAGGGACCCCGCCGGAGGCATTCAGTACTTC. It translates to CSAPRDPAGGIQYF.